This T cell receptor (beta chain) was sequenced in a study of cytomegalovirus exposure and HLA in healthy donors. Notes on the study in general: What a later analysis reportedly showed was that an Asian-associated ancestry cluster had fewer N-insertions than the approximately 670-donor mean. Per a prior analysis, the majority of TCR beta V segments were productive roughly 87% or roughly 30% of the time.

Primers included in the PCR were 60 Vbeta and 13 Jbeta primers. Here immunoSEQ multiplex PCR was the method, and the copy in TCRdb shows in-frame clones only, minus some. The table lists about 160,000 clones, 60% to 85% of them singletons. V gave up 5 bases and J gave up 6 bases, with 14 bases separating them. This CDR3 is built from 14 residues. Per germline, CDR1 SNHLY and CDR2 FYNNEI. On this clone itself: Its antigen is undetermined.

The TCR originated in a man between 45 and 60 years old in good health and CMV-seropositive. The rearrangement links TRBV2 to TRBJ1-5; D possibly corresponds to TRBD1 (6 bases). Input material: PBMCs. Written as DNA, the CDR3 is TGTGCCAGCAGTACGACAGGCTTGGTTCAGCCCCAGCATTTT. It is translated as CASSTTGLVQPQHF.